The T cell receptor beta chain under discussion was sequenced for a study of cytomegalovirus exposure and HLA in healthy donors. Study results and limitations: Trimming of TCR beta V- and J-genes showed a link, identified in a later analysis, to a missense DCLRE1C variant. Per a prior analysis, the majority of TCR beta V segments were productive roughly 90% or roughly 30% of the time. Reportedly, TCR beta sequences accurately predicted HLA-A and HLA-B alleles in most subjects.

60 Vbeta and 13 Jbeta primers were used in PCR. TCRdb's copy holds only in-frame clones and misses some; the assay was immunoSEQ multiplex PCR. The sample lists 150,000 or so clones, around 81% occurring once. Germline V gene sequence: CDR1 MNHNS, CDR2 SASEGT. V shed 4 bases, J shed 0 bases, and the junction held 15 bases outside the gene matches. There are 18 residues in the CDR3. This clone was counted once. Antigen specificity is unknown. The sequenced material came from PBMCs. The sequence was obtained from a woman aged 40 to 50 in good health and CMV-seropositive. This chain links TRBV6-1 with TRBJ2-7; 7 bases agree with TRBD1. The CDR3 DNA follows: TGTGCCAGCAGTGCGTCTAAATTGCTAGGGACAGACTCCTACGAGCAGTACTTC. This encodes CASSASKLLGTDSYEQYF.